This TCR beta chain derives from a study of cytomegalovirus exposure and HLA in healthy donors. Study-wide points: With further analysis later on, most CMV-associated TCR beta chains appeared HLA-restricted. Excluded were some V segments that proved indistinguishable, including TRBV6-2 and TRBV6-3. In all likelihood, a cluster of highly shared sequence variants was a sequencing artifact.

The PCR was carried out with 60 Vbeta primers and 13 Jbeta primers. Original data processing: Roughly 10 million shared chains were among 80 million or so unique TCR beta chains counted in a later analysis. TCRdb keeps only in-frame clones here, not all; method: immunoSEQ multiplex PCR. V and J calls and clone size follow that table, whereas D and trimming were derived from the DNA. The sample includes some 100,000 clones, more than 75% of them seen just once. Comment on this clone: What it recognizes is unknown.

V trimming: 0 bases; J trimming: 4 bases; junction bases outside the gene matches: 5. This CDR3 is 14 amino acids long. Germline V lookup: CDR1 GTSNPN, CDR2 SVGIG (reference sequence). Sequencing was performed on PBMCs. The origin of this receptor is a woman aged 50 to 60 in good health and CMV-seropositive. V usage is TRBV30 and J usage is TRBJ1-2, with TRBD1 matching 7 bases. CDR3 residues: CAWSVGQAFYGYTF. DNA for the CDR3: TGTGCCTGGAGTGTCGGACAGGCTTTCTATGGCTACACCTTC.